Described below is a single T cell receptor beta chain sequence and its context. The sample originates from a study of blood T cell repertoires in COVID-19. The wider study: Some COVID-19 samples were acute and others convalescent; all came from the United States, Italy and Spain.

The assay was immunoSEQ multiplex PCR, and TCRdb's table has in-frame clones only and misses some. The sample carries 60,000 to 65,000 clones, 85% to 90% recorded once. The germline V gene has CDR1 MNHEY and CDR2 SMNVEV (reference sequence). The CDR3 has 12 amino acids. The V and J ends lost 5 bases and 6 bases respectively, with 8 bases between them. The rearrangement joins TRBV27 to TRBJ1-5; no clear D gene. Sequencing was carried out using peripheral blood. The receptor was derived from a human donor with active COVID-19. The donor label of this sample is uncertain. The DNA of the CDR3 is TGTGCCAGCAGTCCGAACAGTCAGCCCCAGCATTTT. Translated, it gives CASSPNSQPQHF.